This TCR beta chain was documented in a study of cytomegalovirus exposure and HLA in healthy donors. The wider study: A subsequent analysis reported that the roughly 130 validation repertoires were produced on the same platform that had also been used for the roughly 700 first-cohort repertoires. Study-level results: Most observed TCR sequences were rare, whereas some public TCRs were detected in many donors. In vitro work confirmed that a few CMV-associated chains recognize CMV antigens.

The CDR3 length is 12 residues. V lost 4 bases and J lost 8, with 10 bases in between. Germline V gene sequence: CDR1 SEHNR, CDR2 FQNEAQ (reference sequence). Comment on this clone: Antigen specificity is unknown.

The study drew the donors from its roughly 130-subject validation cohort, separate from the approximately 670-subject first cohort. Sequencing used immunoSEQ multiplex PCR; TCRdb keeps in-frame clones, though not all of them. The table has over 100,000 clones, around 92% seen once. V is TRBV7-9 and J is TRBJ2-3; D is perhaps TRBD2 (5 bases). This clonotype originated in a man aged 25 to 40 in good health and CMV-seronegative. The sample taken for sequencing was PBMCs. The CDR3 is CASSSGLITQYF. The CDR3 DNA reads as TGTGCCAGCAGCTCCGGACTCATTACGCAGTATTTT.